The sequence of this TCR beta chain was determined in a study of breast tumors, draining lymph nodes, adjacent tissues. General study results and limits: Luminal-like breast cancer showed significantly greater tumor-nontumor repertoire similarity than basal-like breast cancer did.

The CDR3 is 16 amino acids. Germline CDR1 and CDR2: SGHVS and FNYEAQ. With 3 bases clipped from V and 6 bases from J, the junction kept 10 bases outside the gene matches. This clonotype was detected many times. No antigen is known for it. Breast cancer patients provided tissue from their axillary draining lymph nodes. A single record per CDR3 protein comes from TCRdb applying MiXCR to the multiplex PCR reads. The sample lists more than 200,000 distinct CDR3 sequences, about 30% occurring once. The chain uses TRBV7-6 and TRBJ2-3; 9 positions agree with TRBD2. This receptor was identified in a female donor with breast cancer. Some clones in this sample may be carry-over from other donors' samples. Specimen: axillary lymph node tissue. CDR3 bases: TGTGCCAGCAGCTTCACAACTAGCGGGCGTGAGGATACGCAGTATTTT. It is translated as CASSFTTSGREDTQYF. Looking up the rest from reference TRBV7-6 and TRBJ2-3 gives the full variable domain: GAGVSQSPRYKVTKRGQDVALRCDPISGHVSLYWYRQALGQGPEFLTYFNYEAQQDKSGLPNDRFSAERPEGSISTLTIQRTEQRDSAMYRCASSFTTSGREDTQYFGPGTRLTVL.